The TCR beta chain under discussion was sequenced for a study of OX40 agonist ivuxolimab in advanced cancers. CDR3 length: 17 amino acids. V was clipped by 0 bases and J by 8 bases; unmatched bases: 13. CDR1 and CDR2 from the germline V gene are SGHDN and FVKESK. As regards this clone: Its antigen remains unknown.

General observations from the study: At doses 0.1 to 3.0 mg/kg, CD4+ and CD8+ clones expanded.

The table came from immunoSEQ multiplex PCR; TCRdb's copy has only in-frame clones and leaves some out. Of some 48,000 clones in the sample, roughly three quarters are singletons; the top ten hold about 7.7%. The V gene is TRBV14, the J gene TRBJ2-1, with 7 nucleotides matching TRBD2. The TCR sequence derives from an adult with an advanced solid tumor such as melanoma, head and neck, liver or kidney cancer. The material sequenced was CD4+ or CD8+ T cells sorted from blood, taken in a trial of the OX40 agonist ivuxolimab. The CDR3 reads CASSQDRMGGRRDEQFF. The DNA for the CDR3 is TGTGCCAGCAGCCAAGATCGAATGGGCGGGAGAAGGGATGAGCAGTTCTTC. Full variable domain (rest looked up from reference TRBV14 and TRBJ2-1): EAGVTQFPSHSVIEKGQTVTLRCDPISGHDNLYWYRRVMGKEIKFLLHFVKESKQDESGMPNNRFLAERTGGTYSTLKVQPAELEDSGVYFCASSQDRMGGRRDEQFFGPGTRLTVL.